This record looks at one TCR beta chain sequence and its context. The CDR3 runs to 13 residues. Germline V gene data show CDR1 as SQVTM and CDR2 as ANQGSEA. During cDNA synthesis, UMIs that each contained a 6-nucleotide sample barcode were added by means of template switching. Each of TCRalpha and TCRbeta cDNA went through two nested PCRs, lasting 16 and 9 cycles. TCRdb re-analyzed the 5' RACE reads; it lists each CDR3 protein once, without DNA. In all, the sample yields 210,000 or so distinct CDR3 sequences. This entry belongs to a study of monozygotic twins with inflammatory bowel disease. This chain uses TRBV29-1 with TRBJ1-1; TCRdb returns TRBD1, unconfirmable since there is no DNA. The sequenced sample consisted of blood. The receptor's source is a human donor with ulcerative colitis or Crohn's disease, or a healthy co-twin of an affected twin (not recorded which). This CDR3 is CSVDGTGQGEAFF.